This passage covers 15 T cell receptor beta chains from one sample sequenced in a study of neurological immune-mediated disorders. TCRdb processed the 5' RACE reads anew with MiXCR; each CDR3 protein has one entry. Of tens of thousands of distinct CDR3 sequences in the sample, around 14% are singletons; the top ten hold roughly 7.3%. Material for sequencing was PBMCs. The receptors here all came from a woman between 50 and 59 years old in good health.

The chain joins TRBV20-1 to TRBJ2-3; 12 nucleotides align to TRBD2. Germline-derived CDR1 and CDR2 are DFQATT and SNEGSKA (reference sequence). The CDR3 totals 16 residues. J was trimmed by 4 bases and V by 6 bases; bases with no gene match: 11. The CDR3 DNA reads TGCAGTGCCCCGAATCGACTAGCGGGGGCACCAGATACGCAGTATTTT. This codes for CSAPNRLAGAPDTQYF.

In its sample, this clonotype was seen many times. The V and J genes are TRBV7-2 and TRBJ2-7; 7 positions agree with TRBD2. The CDR3 runs to 13 residues. The germline CDR1 and CDR2 sequences are SGHTA and FQGNSA. Unmatched junction bases numbered 10, after V lost 8 bases and J lost 6 bases. The CDR3 spells CASSPGGSREQYF. CDR3 sequence (DNA): TGTGCCAGCTCCCCCGGGGGGAGCCGCGAGCAGTACTTC.

This clonotype has a count of ten or more. The V gene is TRBV20-1, the J gene TRBJ1-1; 7 nucleotides align to TRBD1. With V trimmed by 1 base and J by 1 base, 0 bases remained unmatched. CDR3 size: 13 residues. Germline V gene data show CDR1 as DFQATT and CDR2 as SNEGSKA (reference sequence). The CDR3 region has the DNA TGCAGTGCTAGAGGGGACAGGAACACTGAAGCTTTCTTT. It codes for CSARGDRNTEAFF.

This clonotype was observed many times. The rearrangement joins TRBV9 to TRBJ2-2, with 10 bases matching TRBD2. Trimming took 3 bases from V and 3 from J; bases not matched to a gene: 5. The CDR3 is 16 amino acids. Germline V gene lookup returns CDR1 SGDLS and CDR2 YYNGEE. The CDR3 here is CASSAQGLAYTGELFF. CDR3 coding DNA: TGTGCCAGCAGCGCCCAGGGACTAGCGTACACCGGGGAGCTGTTTTTT.

This clonotype was recorded many times. The chain combines TRBV2 with TRBJ1-5; D gene unclear. Trimming stripped 4 bases from V and 5 bases from J, with 9 bases between. This CDR3 comprises 13 residues. Germline loops: CDR1 SNHLY, CDR2 FYNNEI. CDR3 amino acids: CASSAEHYQPQHF. CDR3 sequence (DNA): TGTGCCAGCAGTGCCGAGCATTATCAGCCCCAGCATTTT.

For this clonotype: One base away lies a much larger clone, so this may be a sequencing read error. This chain links TRBV7-3 with TRBJ2-3; D ambiguous. The CDR3 totals 14 residues. The V gene's germline CDR1 is SGHTA and CDR2 FQGTGA. In nucleotides, the CDR3 is TGTGCCAACAGCTTAGGCCAGGACACAGATACGCAGTATTTT. Protein sequence: CANSLGQDTDTQYF.

This clonotype has at least ten counts. This chain uses TRBV20-1 with TRBJ2-3, with 10 bases that match TRBD2. The J segment lost 5 bases and the V segment lost 1 base, leaving 9 bases of the junction unmatched. Germline V CDR1 and CDR2: DFQATT, SNEGSKA (reference sequence). The CDR3 runs 16 residues. CDR3 in amino acids: CSARGSGGAYLDTQYF. In DNA, the CDR3 is TGCAGTGCTAGAGGGAGCGGGGGGGCCTATTTAGATACGCAGTATTTT.

Ten or more counts support this clonotype. The V gene is TRBV20-1, the J gene TRBJ2-7; D unresolved. Trimming removed 7 bases at V and 9 bases at J, with 22 bases between. The CDR3 contains 13 residues. CDR1 DFQATT and CDR2 SNEGSKA come from the germline V gene (reference sequence). CDR3 bases: TGCAGTGTTGGGGTGAGCGAAGGTACGAGGCAGTACTTC. Amino acid sequence: CSVGVSEGTRQYF.

This clonotype has ten or more counts. This chain joins TRBV28 and TRBJ2-1; 11 nucleotides line up with TRBD1. Per germline, CDR1 MDHEN and CDR2 SYDVKM. After removal of 5 bases from V and 1 base from J, the junction contained 10 bases not matched to a gene. The CDR3 totals 18 residues. The CDR3 nucleotides are TGTGCCAGCAGTGCTTCTTTCGGGACAGGGGGGTCCTACAATGAGCAGTTCTTC. Translating it yields CASSASFGTGGSYNEQFF.

In its sample, this clonotype was seen a few times. The rearrangement uses TRBV10-3 and TRBJ2-1; possibly TRBD2 for D (5 bases). Germline lookup yields CDR1 ENHRY and CDR2 SYGVKD. The V gene lost 2 bases and the J gene lost 6 bases, with 23 bases spanning the gap. This CDR3 comprises 18 residues. This CDR3 reads CAISEPRGGEPGGNEQFF. The CDR3, as DNA: TGTGCCATCAGTGAGCCAAGAGGAGGCGAACCCGGTGGCAATGAGCAGTTCTTC.

J is TRBJ1-3 and V is TRBV7-2; D may be TRBD1 (5 bases). The length of the CDR3 is 15 residues. Germline CDR1 and CDR2: SGHTA and FQGNSA. V dropped 2 bases and J dropped 2 bases, with 10 bases sitting between them. In DNA, the CDR3 is TGTGCCAGCAGCTTACAGGGACGTACTGGAAACACCATATATTTT. Translating it yields CASSLQGRTGNTIYF.

This clonotype was seen repeatedly, ten times or more. The chain links TRBV7-9 to TRBJ2-1; D may be TRBD2 (6 bases). Looked up from germline, CDR1 is SEHNR and CDR2 is FQNEAQ (reference sequence). The ends were cut back, 3 bases at V and 7 bases at J, with 10 bases in the middle. This CDR3 comprises 13 residues. The CDR3 region has the DNA TGTGCCAGCAGCTTCCTTAGCGGAAATGAGCAGTTCTTC. It translates to CASSFLSGNEQFF.

The rearrangement uses TRBV6-2 or TRBV6-3 and TRBJ2-7; 10 positions agree with TRBD2. J was trimmed by 0 bases and V by 0 bases; bases with no gene match: 11. The CDR3 is 19 amino acids. Germline CDR1 MNHEY, CDR2 SVGEGT. The CDR3 sequence is CASSYSTSGILFSSYEQYF. In DNA, the CDR3 is TGTGCCAGCAGTTACTCAACTAGCGGGATCCTATTTAGCTCCTACGAGCAGTACTTC.

This clonotype was detected ten times or more. CDR3 sequence (DNA): TGCGCCAGCAGCGGCGGACAGGGGGGTGGAGATACGCAGTATTTT. As protein: CASSGGQGGGDTQYF. The chain couples TRBV5-1 to TRBJ2-3; 10 bases align to TRBD1. Trimming took 4 bases from V and 5 from J; bases not matched to a gene: 7. The germline V gene has CDR1 SGHRS and CDR2 YFSETQ. This CDR3 contains 15 residues. The whole variable domain, filled in from reference TRBV5-1 and TRBJ2-3, reads KAGVTQTPRYLIKTRGQQVTLSCSPISGHRSVSWYQQTPGQGLQFLFEYFSETQRNKGNFPGRFSGRQFSNSRSEMNVSTLELGDSALYLCASSGGQGGGDTQYFGPGTRLTVL.

The table lists this clonotype with many counts. The rearrangement uses TRBV20-1 and TRBJ2-1; 9 bases agree with TRBD2. This CDR3 is 13 amino acids long. V shed 8 bases and J 8 bases; nucleotides not matched to a gene: 10. CDR1 is DFQATT, CDR2 SNEGSKA, per germline (reference sequence). In DNA form, the CDR3 reads TGCAGTAGGGGGCGGGAGGGCCGTGATGAGCAGTTCTTC. Translating it yields CSRGREGRDEQFF.